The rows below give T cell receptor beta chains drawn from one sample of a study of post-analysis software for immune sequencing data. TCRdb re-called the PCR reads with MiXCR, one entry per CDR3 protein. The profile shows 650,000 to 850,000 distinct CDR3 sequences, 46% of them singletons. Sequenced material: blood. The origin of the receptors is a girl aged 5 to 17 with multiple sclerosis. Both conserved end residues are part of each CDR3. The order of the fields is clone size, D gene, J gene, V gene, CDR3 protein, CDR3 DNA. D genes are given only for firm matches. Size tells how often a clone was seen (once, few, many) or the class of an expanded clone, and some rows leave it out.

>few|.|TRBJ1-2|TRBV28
CASALGGSYGYTF
TGTGCCAGCGCCCTGGGGGGTAGCTATGGCTACACCTTC
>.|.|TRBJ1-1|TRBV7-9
CASSPLGVGTEAFF
TGTGCCAGCAGCCCCCTGGGGGTAGGCACTGAAGCTTTCTTT
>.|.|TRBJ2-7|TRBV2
CASSDMGTDYEQYF
TGTGCCAGCAGTGATATGGGAACAGACTACGAGCAGTACTTC
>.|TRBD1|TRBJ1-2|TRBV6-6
CASSQTGGANYGYTF
TGTGCCAGCAGCCAAACAGGGGGCGCAAACTATGGCTACACCTTC
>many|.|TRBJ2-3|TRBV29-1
CSVYGTNIDTQYF
TGCAGCGTATACGGGACGAATATAGATACGCAGTATTTT
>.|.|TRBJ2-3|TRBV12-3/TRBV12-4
CASSLGRHRADMEYF
TGTGCCAGCAGTTTAGGCAGACATAGAGCAGATATGGAGTATTTT
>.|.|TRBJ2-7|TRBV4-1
CASSQDYQLVTYEQYF
TGCGCCAGCAGCCAAGATTATCAGCTAGTAACCTACGAGCAGTACTTC
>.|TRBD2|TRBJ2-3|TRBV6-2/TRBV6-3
CASSYLPKTSGTTDTQYF
TGTGCCAGCAGTTACCTACCCAAGACTAGCGGGACCACAGATACGCAGTATTTT
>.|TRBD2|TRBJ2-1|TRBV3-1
CASSQRLAGGYKRGNEQFF
TGTGCCAGCAGCCAGCGACTAGCGGGAGGTTATAAGAGGGGCAATGAGCAGTTCTTC
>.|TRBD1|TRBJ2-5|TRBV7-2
CASRETAYTFLGGETQYF
TGTGCCAGCAGGGAGACAGCCTATACTTTCTTAGGGGGCGAGACCCAGTACTTC